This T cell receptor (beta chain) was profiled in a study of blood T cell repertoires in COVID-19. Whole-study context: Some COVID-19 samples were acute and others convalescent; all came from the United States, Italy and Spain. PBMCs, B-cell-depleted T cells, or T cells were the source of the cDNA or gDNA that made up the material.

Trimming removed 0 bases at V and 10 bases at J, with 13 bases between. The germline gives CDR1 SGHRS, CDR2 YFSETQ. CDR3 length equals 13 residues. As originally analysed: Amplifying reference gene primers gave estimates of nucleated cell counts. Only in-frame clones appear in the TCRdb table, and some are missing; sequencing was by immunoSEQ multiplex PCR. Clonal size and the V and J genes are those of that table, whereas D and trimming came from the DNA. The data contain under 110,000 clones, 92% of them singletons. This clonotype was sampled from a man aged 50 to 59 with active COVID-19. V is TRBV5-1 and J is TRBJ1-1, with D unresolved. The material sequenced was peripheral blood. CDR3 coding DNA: TGCGCCAGCAGCTTGGTTGGGGAGTCGTCAGCTTTCTTT. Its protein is CASSLVGESSAFF. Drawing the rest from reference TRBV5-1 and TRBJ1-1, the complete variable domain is KAGVTQTPRYLIKTRGQQVTLSCSPISGHRSVSWYQQTPGQGLQFLFEYFSETQRNKGNFPGRFSGRQFSNSRSEMNVSTLELGDSALYLCASSLVGESSAFFGQGTRLTVV.